The table lists the clone carrying this T cell receptor beta chain with a few counts. A second about 6 to 12 cycle PCR used barcoded and J-beta primers. From the 5' RACE reads, TCRdb called clonotypes with MiXCR, one entry per CDR3 protein. The sample yields 1.5 million to 2 million distinct CDR3 sequences, roughly 50% seen once. This sample was taken from a study of blood T cells in healthy people across ages. CDR3 length: 14 amino acids. The germline V gene encodes CDR1 MNHNS and CDR2 SASEGT. Trimming cost V 1 base and J 5 bases, with 11 bases left between them. The specimen was blood. This sequence originates from a woman in her thirties or forties in good health. The chain is built from TRBV6-1 and TRBJ2-5; TRBD2 might be the D (6 bases). CDR3 DNA: TGTGCCAGCAGTGAAGGAGGAGGGGCTGAGACCCAGTACTTC. It yields the protein CASSEGGGAETQYF.